What follows is one T cell receptor (beta chain) and its context. The data stem from a study of identical twins. Trimming removed 5 bases at V and 0 bases at J, with 17 bases between. The CDR3 covers 17 residues. CDR1 and CDR2 from the germline V gene are SGHAT and FQDESV (reference sequence). cDNA carried unique molecular identifiers, and a universal primer site was added by template switching. TCRdb re-derived calls from the 5' RACE reads in MiXCR, one entry per CDR3 protein. The sample includes roughly 470,000 distinct CDR3 sequences, roughly an eighth seen only once; the top ten take 0.8% to 1%. The same data also contributed to another study, on yellow fever vaccine responses in identical twins.

Source material: CD4+ T cells sorted from blood. The TCR originated in a woman under 30 in good health. The V and J genes are TRBV11-1 and TRBJ2-1, with D possibly matching TRBD1 (6 bases). The CDR3 protein is CASSPRRTASSYNEQFF. The CDR3 bases are TGTGCCAGCAGCCCGAGGCGGACAGCGAGCTCCTACAATGAGCAGTTCTTC. Drawing the rest from reference TRBV11-1 and TRBJ2-1, the complete variable domain is EAEVAQSPRYKITEKSQAVAFWCDPISGHATLYWYRQILGQGPELLVQFQDESVVDDSQLPKDRFSAERLKGVDSTLKIQPAELGDSAMYLCASSPRRTASSYNEQFFGPGTRLTVL.